The 22 T cell receptor beta chains below were found in one sample sequenced in a study of regulatory T cells in long-lasting Graves disease. Time point of the sample: persistent/refractory GD, antithyroid drugs over 5 years with positive TRAb. PBMC-derived RNA was used for the TCR library. For TCR beta, libraries came from iRepertoire HTBI primers and Arm-PCR of CDR3 regions. TCRdb recomputed calls from the multiplex PCR reads with MiXCR, one row per CDR3 protein. The data hold roughly 360,000 distinct CDR3 sequences, with roughly 25% observed a single time. The material was peripheral blood mononuclear cells (PBMCs), obtained when the disease was refractory, from a patient treated with antithyroid drugs. These receptors originate from a woman aged 40 to 50 with Graves disease.

The rearrangement links TRBV7-9 to TRBJ2-1; possibly TRBD1 for D (5 bases). This CDR3 comprises 18 residues. CDR1 is SEHNR and CDR2 is FQNEAQ in the germline V gene (reference sequence). Deletions cut 3 bases from V and 0 bases from J, with 18 bases between. CDR3 protein: CASSLDRRQGGSYNEQFF. DNA for the CDR3: TGTGCCAGCAGCTTGGATCGTAGGCAGGGTGGCTCCTACAATGAGCAGTTCTTC.

In this sample, this clonotype turned up many times. The chain recombines TRBV28 with TRBJ1-6; D is possibly TRBD1 (5 bases). V lost 7 bases and J 5 bases, leaving 9 bases between the germline ends. CDR1 MDHEN and CDR2 SYDVKM come from the germline V gene. The CDR3 extends over 13 amino acids. CDR3 protein: CASNGAHNSPLHF. In nucleotides, the CDR3 is TGTGCCAGCAACGGGGCCCATAATTCACCCCTCCACTTT. Filled out from reference TRBV28 and TRBJ1-6, the complete variable domain reads DVKVTQSSRYLVKRTGEKVFLECVQDMDHENMFWYRQDPGLGLRLIYFSYDVKMKEKGDIPEGYSVSREKKERFSLILESASTNQTSMYLCASNGAHNSPLHFGNGTRLTVT.

The gene calls are TRBV30 and TRBJ2-7; perhaps TRBD1 as D (6 bases). V was clipped by 5 bases and J by 2 bases, with 10 bases between them. Germline CDR1 is GTSNPN and CDR2 is SVGIG (reference sequence). The CDR3 spans 12 residues. CDR3 nucleotide sequence: TGTGCCTGGGCAAGACAGGCCTACGAGCAGTACTTC. This codes for CAWARQAYEQYF.

A word on this clonotype: Its ends do not fully match the called genes, so a read error is possible. The V and J genes are TRBV7-2 and TRBJ2-7; D gene ambiguous. Per the germline V gene, CDR1 is SGHTA and CDR2 is FQGNSA. The CDR3 runs 12 residues. The CDR3 loop reads CASSLSSYERYF. Here the CDR3 DNA reads TGTGCCAGCAGCCTCAGCTCCTACGAGCGGTACTTC. Using reference TRBV7-2 and TRBJ2-7 for the parts outside the CDR3, the full variable domain is GAGVSQSPSNKVTEKGKDVELRCDPISGHTALYWYRQSLGQGLEFLIYFQGNSAPDKSGLPSDRFSAERTGGSVSTLTIQRTQQEDSAVYLCASSLSSYERYFGPGTRLTVT.

This clonotype was counted ten times or more. The chain employs TRBV6-2 or TRBV6-3 and TRBJ2-7; 12 nucleotides agree with TRBD2. There are 15 residues in the CDR3. V lost 5 bases and J lost 3; bases outside the gene matches: 5. Germline-derived CDR1 and CDR2 are MNHEY and SVGEGT. The CDR3 DNA sequence: TGTGCCAGCAGTATACGACTAGCGGGAGACTACGAGCAGTACTTC. Its translation: CASSIRLAGDYEQYF.

CDR3 amino acids: CASREGGVSYNEQFF. The CDR3, as DNA: TGTGCCAGTAGAGAGGGGGGAGTGTCGTACAATGAGCAGTTCTTC. The rearrangement joins TRBV19 to TRBJ2-1, with D perhaps matching TRBD1 or TRBD2 (6 bases each). There are 15 residues in the CDR3. Germline V CDR1 and CDR2: LNHDA, SQIVND (reference sequence). Trimming cost V 6 bases and J 4 bases, with 16 bases left between them.

The chain links TRBV10-3 to TRBJ2-7, with D perhaps given as TRBD1 or TRBD2 (7 bases each). This CDR3 has 15 amino acids. The V end lost 0 bases, the J end lost 2 bases, and 11 bases lay between the germline ends. Germline lookup yields CDR1 ENHRY and CDR2 SYGVKD. The CDR3 spells CAISESPGGAYEQYF. The CDR3 nucleotides are TGTGCCATCAGTGAGTCGCCAGGGGGGGCCTACGAGCAGTACTTC.

The table lists this clonotype with many counts. The chain is built from TRBV12-3 or TRBV12-4 and TRBJ1-1; the match to TRBD1 covers 10 bases. The V and J ends lost 6 bases and 5 bases, in that order; junction bases with no gene match: 9. The CDR3 loop spans 15 amino acids. The CDR3 sequence: CASSSLRQGATEAFF. The DNA of the CDR3 is TGTGCCAGCAGCTCCCTCCGACAGGGGGCGACTGAAGCTTTCTTT.

The rearrangement uses TRBV19 and TRBJ1-2; 7 nucleotides match TRBD1. Germline V gene data show CDR1 as LNHDA and CDR2 as SQIVND (reference sequence). V lost 6 bases and J lost 4; bases outside the gene matches: 8. This CDR3 has 14 residues. Here the CDR3 reads CASSPDRASYGYTF. The DNA of the CDR3 is TGTGCCAGTAGCCCAGACAGGGCCAGCTATGGCTACACCTTC.

This clonotype has more than one count but fewer than ten. The chain has TRBV27 and TRBJ1-1, with a weak D call TRBD1 (5 bases). From germline, CDR1 is MNHEY and CDR2 SMNVEV (reference sequence). The CDR3 is 13 amino acids. Trimming shortened V by 2 bases and J by 11 bases, and 15 bases separated the two germline ends. The CDR3 reads CASSLNWGVGAFF. The DNA of the CDR3 is TGTGCCAGCAGTTTAAATTGGGGCGTCGGGGCTTTCTTT.

This clonotype occurred a few times. The J gene is TRBJ2-7, the V gene TRBV29-1; the D is unclear. Trimming took 4 bases from V and 3 from J, leaving 7 bases between them. The germline V gene encodes CDR1 SQVTM and CDR2 ANQGSEA. The CDR3 has 11 amino acids. CDR3 in amino acids: CSVGSLYEQYF. CDR3 sequence (DNA): TGCAGCGTTGGGTCCCTCTACGAGCAGTACTTC.

The sample holds a few counts of this clonotype. The V call is TRBV3-1, the J call TRBJ2-5; D perhaps matches TRBD2 (5 bases). Germline V gene lookup returns CDR1 LGHDT and CDR2 YNNKEL (reference sequence). Trimming took 1 base from V and 5 from J, leaving 8 bases between them. The CDR3 sequence is 13 residues long. Here the CDR3 DNA reads TGTGCCAGCAGCCAAGTGACGGGGGAGACCCAGTACTTC. This gives the protein CASSQVTGETQYF.

At least ten counts were recorded for this clonotype. CDR3 sequence: CATRSTGTTEAFF. DNA of the CDR3: TGTGCCACCAGATCAACAGGGACTACTGAAGCTTTCTTT. The gene calls are TRBV24-1 and TRBJ1-1; D possibly corresponds to TRBD1 (6 bases). CDR1 KGHDR and CDR2 SFDVKD come from the germline V gene. The CDR3 sequence is 13 residues long. The V end lost 7 bases, the J end lost 5 bases, and 13 bases lay between the germline ends.

This chain uses TRBV19 with TRBJ2-7; TRBD2 might be the D (6 bases). In germline, CDR1 is LNHDA, CDR2 SQIVND (reference sequence). The CDR3 consists of 14 residues. Trimming pared 5 bases from V and 2 bases from J, leaving 13 bases between. The CDR3 protein is CASSPGTDPYEQYF. DNA of the CDR3: TGTGCCAGTAGTCCCGGGACTGATCCCTACGAGCAGTACTTC.

This clonotype was seen only once. The chain carries TRBV2 and TRBJ1-2, with 8 bases matching TRBD1. V lost 7 bases to trimming and J lost 4 bases; unmatched junction nucleotides: 8. Germline V gene lookup returns CDR1 SNHLY and CDR2 FYNNEI. This CDR3 comprises 14 residues. The DNA of the CDR3 is TGTGCCAGCATCGGGGCAGGGGGCGCCTATGGCTACACCTTC. Amino acids: CASIGAGGAYGYTF.

This chain links TRBV19 with TRBJ1-2; D is ambiguous. Trimming removed 4 bases at V and 3 bases at J, with 15 bases between. The germline V gene has CDR1 LNHDA and CDR2 SQIVND (reference sequence). The CDR3 is 15 amino acids. CDR3 coding DNA: TGTGCCAGTAGTACATACGAGGGCGGATACTATGGCTACACCTTC. This codes for CASSTYEGGYYGYTF.

This clonotype was detected only a few times. V gene TRBV11-2 combines with J gene TRBJ2-7, with 8 bases aligning to TRBD1. Germline CDR1 reads SGHAT; CDR2 reads FQNNGV. The junction had 4 bases not matched to a gene; V was cut back by 1 base and J by 2 bases. The CDR3 loop spans 15 amino acids. Here the CDR3 reads CASSLGRTGPYEQYF. The DNA for the CDR3 is TGTGCCAGCAGCTTAGGTAGGACAGGGCCCTACGAGCAGTACTTC. The whole variable domain, remainder taken from reference TRBV11-2 and TRBJ2-7, is EAGVAQSPRYKIIEKRQSVAFWCNPISGHATLYWYQQILGQGPKLLIQFQNNGVVDDSQLPKDRFSAERLKGVDSTLKIQPAKLEDSAVYLCASSLGRTGPYEQYFGPGTRLTVT.

The sample holds a few counts of this clonotype. The chain links TRBV3-1 to TRBJ2-7; no clear D gene. Deletions cut 0 bases from V and 5 bases from J, with 5 bases between. Per germline, CDR1 LGHDT and CDR2 YNNKEL (reference sequence). The CDR3 runs 12 residues. The DNA for the CDR3 is TGTGCCAGCAGCCAAGATAATGACGAGCAGTACTTC. As protein: CASSQDNDEQYF.

This clonotype was found many times. V usage is TRBV28 and J usage is TRBJ1-5; TRBD1 aligns across 9 bases. This CDR3 region has 16 residues. Germline CDR1 reads MDHEN; CDR2 reads SYDVKM. V lost 6 bases and J lost 4; bases outside the gene matches: 10. CDR3 nucleotides: TGTGCCAGCAGCGCCCTCGGACAGGGGACAAATCAGCCCCAGCATTTT. Protein sequence: CASSALGQGTNQPQHF. Variable domain in full (rest from reference TRBV28 and TRBJ1-5): DVKVTQSSRYLVKRTGEKVFLECVQDMDHENMFWYRQDPGLGLRLIYFSYDVKMKEKGDIPEGYSVSREKKERFSLILESASTNQTSMYLCASSALGQGTNQPQHFGDGTRLSIL.

This clonotype was picked up many times. V and J are TRBV7-8 and TRBJ1-5; 8 bases fit TRBD1. Germline CDR1 and CDR2: SGHVS and FQNEAQ. The CDR3 loop spans 15 amino acids. The V segment lost 5 bases and the J segment 2 bases; nucleotides outside the gene matches: 5. In nucleotides, the CDR3 is TGTGCCAGCAGCGTGGACAGGGTTGGCAATCAGCCCCAGCATTTT. This translates into CASSVDRVGNQPQHF. Full variable domain (remainder filled in from reference TRBV7-8 and TRBJ1-5): GAGVSQSPRYKVAKRGQDVALRCDPISGHVSLFWYQQALGQGPEFLTYFQNEAQLDKSGLPSDRFFAERPEGSVSTLKIQRTQQEDSAVYLCASSVDRVGNQPQHFGDGTRLSIL.

V and J are TRBV12-3 or TRBV12-4 and TRBJ2-5; TRBD1 matches 7 bases. The closer fit of TRBJ2-1 to the DNA end suggests the J call may be wrong. The length of the CDR3 is 16 residues. CDR3 sequence: CASSQLWTGFYNEQFF. The CDR3 coding sequence is TGTGCCAGCAGCCAACTTTGGACAGGCTTCTACAATGAGCAGTTCTTC.

The chain uses TRBV20-1 and TRBJ2-7; maybe TRBD2 (5 bases). Trimming removed 6 bases from V and 1 base from J, with 13 bases in between. The CDR3 runs to 13 residues. The germline V gene encodes CDR1 DFQATT and CDR2 SNEGSKA (reference sequence). This CDR3 is CSAPGSRSYEQYF. In nucleotides, the CDR3 is TGCAGTGCCCCGGGGTCCAGGTCCTACGAGCAGTACTTC.